The clone carrying this T cell receptor beta chain has only a few counts. The sample is drawn from a study of patients and donors after allogeneic stem cell transplantation. TCRdb processed the RT-PCR reads anew with MiXCR; each CDR3 protein has one entry. The sample shows fewer than 250,000 distinct CDR3 sequences, roughly an eighth of them seen only once. V lost 2 bases and J 0 bases, leaving 7 bases between the germline ends. The germline CDR1 and CDR2 sequences are DFQATT and SNEGSKA (reference sequence). The CDR3 extends over 13 amino acids. The rearrangement links TRBV20-1 to TRBJ1-1; no definite D call. The receptor's source is a human donor who was either an allogeneic HSCT recipient or a stem cell or donor lymphocyte infusion donor (not recorded which). It is not recorded whose cells these are; they may come from a transplant donor. Sequenced material: blood, either unsorted or a sorted T cell fraction (not recorded which). This CDR3 is CSARRTVNTEAFF. DNA for the CDR3: TGCAGTGCTAGAAGGACGGTGAACACTGAAGCTTTCTTT.